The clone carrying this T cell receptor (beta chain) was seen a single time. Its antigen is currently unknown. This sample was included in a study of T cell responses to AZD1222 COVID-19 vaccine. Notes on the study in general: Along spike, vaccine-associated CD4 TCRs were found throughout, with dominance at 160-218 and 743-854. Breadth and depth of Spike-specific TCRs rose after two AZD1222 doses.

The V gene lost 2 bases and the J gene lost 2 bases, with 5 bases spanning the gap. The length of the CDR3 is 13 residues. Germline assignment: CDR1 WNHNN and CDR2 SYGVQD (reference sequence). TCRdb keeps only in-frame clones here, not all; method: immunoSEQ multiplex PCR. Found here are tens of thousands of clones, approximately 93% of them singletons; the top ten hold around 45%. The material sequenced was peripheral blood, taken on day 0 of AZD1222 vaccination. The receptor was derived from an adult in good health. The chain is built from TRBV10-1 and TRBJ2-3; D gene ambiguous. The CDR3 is CASSEGLTDTQYF. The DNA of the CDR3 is TGCGCCAGCAGTGAGGGTCTCACAGATACGCAGTATTTT.